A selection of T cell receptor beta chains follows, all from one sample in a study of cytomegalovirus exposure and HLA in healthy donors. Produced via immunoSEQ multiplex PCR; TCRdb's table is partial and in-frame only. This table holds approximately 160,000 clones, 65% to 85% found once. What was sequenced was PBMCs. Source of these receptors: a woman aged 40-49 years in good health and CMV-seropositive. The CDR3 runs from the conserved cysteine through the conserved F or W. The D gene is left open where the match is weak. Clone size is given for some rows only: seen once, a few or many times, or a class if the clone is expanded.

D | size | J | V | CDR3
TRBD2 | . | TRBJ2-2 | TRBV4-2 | CASSQGSGGHTGELFF
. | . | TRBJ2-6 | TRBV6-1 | CASADSGSGANVLTF
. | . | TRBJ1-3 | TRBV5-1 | CASTASTGASGNTIYF
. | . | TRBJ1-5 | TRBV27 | CASRRQSHQPQHF
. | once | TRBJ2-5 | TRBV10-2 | CASSDPKETQYF
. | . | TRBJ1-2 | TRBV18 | CASSPDIVEGYTF
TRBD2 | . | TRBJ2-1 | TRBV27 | CASSSTGTSVYNEQFF
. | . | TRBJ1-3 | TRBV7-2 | CASRRPGVLNTIYF
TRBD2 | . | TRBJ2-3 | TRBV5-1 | CASSSGGLGTQYF
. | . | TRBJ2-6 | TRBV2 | CATSTGAGANVLTF
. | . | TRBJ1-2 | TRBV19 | CASFSNYGYTF
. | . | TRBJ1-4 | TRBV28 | CASRQSGGDEKLFF
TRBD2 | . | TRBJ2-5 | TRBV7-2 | CASSLGGKETQYF
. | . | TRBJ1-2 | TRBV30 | CAWGAGWATNYGYTF
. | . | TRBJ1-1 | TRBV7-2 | CASSLELYTEAFF
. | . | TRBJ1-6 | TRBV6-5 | CASSDRWSTSPLHF
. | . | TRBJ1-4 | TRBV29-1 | CSVGTLGEKLFF
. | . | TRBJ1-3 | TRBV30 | CAFRLRSGNTIYF
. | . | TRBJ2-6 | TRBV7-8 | CASSLGGSRGLPDLSGANVLTF
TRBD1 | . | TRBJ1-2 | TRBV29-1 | CSVERGLGGYTF
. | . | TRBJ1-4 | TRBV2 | CASSVGVTNEKLFF